The source of this T cell receptor beta chain is a study of T cells in Graves' hyperthyroidism and ophthalmopathy (dated by TCRdb to the late 2010s). At the level of the whole study: Peripheral blood samples were taken at initial diagnosis, before any treatment was given. A discovery cohort of around 100 patients, roughly 45 with Graves' ophthalmopathy and fewer than 65 with stable Graves' hyperthyroidism, was used to find distinguishing TCR V-J signatures. Prospective prediction of ophthalmopathy was tested in an independent validation cohort consisting of 18 to 20 hyperthyroidism patients and around 16 patients who later progressed to ophthalmopathy. The 100 discovery patients were randomly split 7:3 into training and test sets. Thyroid tissue and blood T-cell repertoires from about six Graves' hyperthyroidism patients were also compared in the study. Following sampling, methimazole starting at 30 mg daily was given to hyperthyroidism patients, and high-dose intravenous methylprednisolone was given to ophthalmopathy patients. The paper reports TCR Vbeta CDR3 sequencing of fewer than 150 peripheral blood samples: 40 to 45 ophthalmopathy, fewer than 80 hyperthyroidism and 17 progressor patients.

As concerns this clonotype: There is no known antigen for this receptor. Within one base of it there is no much larger clone, and no base qualities were kept.

TCR beta CDR3 regions were amplified from RNA transcripts. For the first round of RT-PCR on the TCR CDR3, the HTBI primer set was used together with the Qiagen OneStep RT-PCR kit. A second multiplex PCR round built the libraries, followed by size selection and purification. Libraries were sequenced paired-end with 100 bp reads on an Illumina HiSeq2000. The published analysis was carried out like this. Raw data were processed with SOAPnuke, discarding reads with adapters, uncalled bases, mean Phred below 15, or no exact constant-primer or identifier match. High-quality paired reads were merged using COPE v1.2.5, and each unique nucleotide sequence was defined as a clonotype. Clonotypes were aligned to IMGT TRBV, TRBD and TRBJ reference segments using MiTCR v1.1. Only V-J combinations with frequency above 0.0001, covering about 99% of repertoires, were analysed. A TCS score was defined as the ratio between F50 (clonal expansion) and ExV (chaos), using BLOSUM62-based TCRdist between CDR3 peptides within each V-J. Welch's t-statistics and random forest reduced 450 to 600 V-J features to roughly 13, which were used in a naive Bayes classifier (R e1071). TCRdb reran the public reads through fastp at Q25 and MiXCR, keeping productive beta chains. Each record represents a unique CDR3 protein, reported with the most common genes and DNA among its rows. In this record, the V and J calls reflect TCRdb's handling and not the investigators' own analysis. For this sample there are hundreds of thousands of distinct CDR3 sequences; under 15% appear just once. Around a third of the sample comes from the top ten.

V is pruned by 0 bases and J by 3 bases, leaving 8 bases of the junction without a gene match. The germline V gene supplies CDR1 MDHEN and CDR2 SYDVKM. The CDR3 starts with the cysteine, ends with the phenylalanine, and has 18 residues. The kept DNA is CDR3 alone, 54 bases in frame from the first base. Graves' hyperthyroidism was defined as stable when no progression to ophthalmopathy occurred over 18 months of follow-up. Hyperthyroidism patients were newly diagnosed, had a disease duration of under 2 months, and were aged 18 to 65 years. Any patient with an uncontrolled infection, another autoimmune disease, pregnancy or lactation was excluded. Diagnoses were based on clinical symptoms, serum thyroxine and TRAb, thyroid ultrasound and orbital computed tomography. Ficoll-Paque density gradient centrifugation was used to isolate PBMCs from approximately 10 ml of fresh peripheral blood. Trizol reagent was used to extract total RNA, and RNA quality was then checked on an Agilent 2100 Bioanalyzer.

General findings and caveats noted by the study authors: Ophthalmopathy was separated from stable hyperthyroidism by a 13 V-J signature model, with around 88% sensitivity and just over 81% specificity obtained in cross-validation and 80%/75% obtained in testing. Most expanded thyroid clonotypes (frequency above 0.001) were also found in blood, which suggests that blood repertoires may mirror thyroid immune responses. No statistical method was used to fix the sample size in advance, and group allocation was not hidden from the investigators. In validation, the model predicted progression to ophthalmopathy a median of 6.5 months before onset, with about 64% sensitivity and about 72% specificity.

The chain was built from TRBV28 and TRBJ2-3, and TRBD2 matches 11 of the central bases. This TCR came from a woman aged 30 to 39 with Graves' hyperthyroidism. Sequenced: blood. At the DNA level, the sequence is TGTGCCAGCAGTTTATGGGGAACTAGCGGGAGAGGGACAGATACGCAGTATTTT. This sequence encodes CASSLWGTSGRGTDTQYF.